These 15 T cell receptor beta chains share one sample of origin, sequenced in a study of T cells in Graves' hyperthyroidism and ophthalmopathy (dated by TCRdb to between 2017 and 2020). Library preparation employed multiplex PCR. This sample was sequenced with an Illumina HiSeq 2000. The TCR beta CDR3 regions were amplified from RNA transcripts. A first-round RT-PCR of the TCR CDR3 used the HTBI primer set with the Qiagen OneStep RT-PCR kit. TCRdb reprocessed the public reads (quality trimming at Q25 with fastp, clone calling with MiXCR) and kept in-frame beta chains. CDR3 protein duplicates are merged, each entry listing the most common genes and DNA. The sample data list roughly 500,000 distinct CDR3 sequences, and around 50% of these were observed just once. The ten largest account for about two fifths of the sample. Specimen: peripheral blood or thyroid tissue (not recorded which). The receptors were sampled from an adult woman with Graves' disease, either hyperthyroidism or ophthalmopathy (not recorded which).

The chain carries TRBV4-1 and TRBJ2-7; 7 nucleotides align to TRBD1. With 0 bases clipped from V and 3 bases from J, the junction kept 8 bases outside the gene matches. Germline lookup yields CDR1 MGHRA and CDR2 YSYEKL. The CDR3 loop spans 16 amino acids. CDR3: CASSQDAATGDYEQYF. In nucleotides, the CDR3 is TGCGCCAGCAGCCAAGATGCGGCCACAGGGGACTACGAGCAGTACTTC.

The chain employs TRBV3-1 and TRBJ2-7, with D perhaps TRBD1 or TRBD2 (5 bases each). Germline CDR1 and CDR2: LGHDT and YNNKEL (reference sequence). The CDR3 covers 13 residues. Deletions cut 2 bases from V and 6 bases from J, with 11 bases between. The CDR3 region is CASSQLTGGEQYF. The CDR3 DNA reads TGTGCCAGCAGCCAACTAACAGGAGGCGAGCAGTACTTC.

This clonotype was seen more than once but under ten times. The J gene is TRBJ2-7, the V gene TRBV28; D is unresolved. The germline V gene encodes CDR1 MDHEN and CDR2 SYDVKM. V was trimmed by 10 bases and J by 4 bases, leaving 17 bases between them. The CDR3 length is 13 residues. The DNA for the CDR3 is TGTGCCACCGGTAAGGCCGAATTGTACGAGCAGTACTTC. It translates to CATGKAELYEQYF.

This clonotype has a count of ten or more. The chain carries TRBV20-1 and TRBJ1-1; D might be TRBD1 (6 bases). Trimming cost V 3 bases and J 1 base, with 12 bases left between them. The CDR3 spans 14 residues. Germline CDR1 DFQATT, CDR2 SNEGSKA (reference sequence). The CDR3 sequence: CSASLGGGNTEAFF. The CDR3 DNA sequence: TGCAGTGCTAGCTTAGGGGGTGGGAACACTGAAGCTTTCTTT.

This clonotype appeared a few times. Written as DNA, the CDR3 is TGTGCCAGCTCCGGGACAGGGAACTACGAGCAGTACTTC. Its translation: CASSGTGNYEQYF. The chain carries TRBV2 and TRBJ2-7; 9 bases fit TRBD1. J gave up 3 bases and V 8 bases, and 5 bases lay outside the gene matches. This CDR3 comprises 13 residues. Germline CDR1 and CDR2: SNHLY and FYNNEI.

This clonotype was picked up many times. The chain employs TRBV29-1 and TRBJ1-1; maybe TRBD1 (5 bases). Germline CDR1 reads SQVTM; CDR2 reads ANQGSEA. V was shortened by 7 bases and J by 1 base, with 10 bases between the two germline ends. The CDR3 is 12 residues long. This CDR3 reads CSAADTNTEAFF. CDR3 DNA: TGCAGCGCCGCGGACACGAACACTGAAGCTTTCTTT.

This clonotype was seen at least ten times. The chain has TRBV15 and TRBJ2-3; TRBD1 aligns across 10 bases. The V segment lost 0 bases and the J segment 3 bases; nucleotides outside the gene matches: 3. There are 16 residues in the CDR3. Germline lookup yields CDR1 LNHNV and CDR2 YYDKDF (reference sequence). The CDR3 loop reads CATSRDPGQGTDTQYF. DNA for the CDR3: TGTGCCACCAGCAGAGATCCGGGACAGGGGACAGATACGCAGTATTTT.

The chain carries TRBV20-1 and TRBJ1-2; 11 nucleotides line up with TRBD1. The germline CDR1 and CDR2 sequences are DFQATT and SNEGSKA (reference sequence). This CDR3 is 20 amino acids long. V shed 4 bases and J 6 bases; nucleotides not matched to a gene: 25. The CDR3 DNA sequence: TGCAGTGCTACCCTCCCGCCACGCGGGCCAGCAGGGACAGGGGGTAATGGCTACACCTTC. It specifies CSATLPPRGPAGTGGNGYTF.

This clonotype occurred a few times. The chain is built from TRBV7-2 and TRBJ2-7; the D gene is possibly TRBD2 (6 bases). The V gene lost 7 bases and the J gene lost 2 bases, with 18 bases spanning the gap. CDR3 length: 15 residues. Germline CDR1 reads SGHTA; CDR2 reads FQGNSA. CDR3 loop: CASKPWAGPTYEQYF. CDR3 nucleotides: TGTGCCAGCAAACCTTGGGCGGGACCTACCTACGAGCAGTACTTC.

This clonotype was observed at least ten times. The chain links TRBV14 to TRBJ2-7; unclear D gene. This CDR3 has 11 amino acids. From germline, CDR1 is SGHDN and CDR2 FVKESK. Trimming cost V 5 bases and J 6 bases, with 8 bases left between them. In DNA form, the CDR3 reads TGTGCCAGCAGCGCAGCCTTCGAGCAGTACTTC. This gives the protein CASSAAFEQYF.

The gene calls are TRBV7-2 and TRBJ2-5; 7 positions match TRBD2. The CDR3 length is 15 residues. In germline, CDR1 is SGHTA, CDR2 FQGNSA. The junction had 11 bases not matched to a gene; V was cut back by 5 bases and J by 5 bases. This chain's CDR3 is CASSKAGTNVETQYF. The CDR3 nucleotides are TGTGCCAGCAGCAAAGCCGGGACTAACGTCGAGACCCAGTACTTC. The variable domain in full, with the rest retrieved from reference TRBV7-2 and TRBJ2-5, is GAGVSQSPSNKVTEKGKDVELRCDPISGHTALYWYRQSLGQGLEFLIYFQGNSAPDKSGLPSDRFSAERTGGSVSTLTIQRTQQEDSAVYLCASSKAGTNVETQYFGPGTRLLVL.

The chain combines TRBV20-1 with TRBJ2-7, with 7 bases that match TRBD2. CDR1 and CDR2 (germline): DFQATT, SNEGSKA (reference sequence). The CDR3 loop spans 14 amino acids. V shed 3 bases and J 4 bases; nucleotides not matched to a gene: 9. CDR3 coding DNA: TGCAGTGCTAGTACCTCGGGAGGTCTTTACGAGCAGTACTTC. This encodes CSASTSGGLYEQYF.

This clonotype was seen a single time. The J gene is TRBJ1-2, the V gene TRBV24-1; 8 bases map to TRBD1. The CDR3 sequence is 13 residues long. With V trimmed by 4 bases and J by 8 bases, 5 bases remained unmatched. The germline gives CDR1 KGHDR, CDR2 SFDVKD. This chain's CDR3 is CATSDPGQGGYTF. The CDR3 DNA sequence: TGTGCCACCAGTGACCCAGGACAGGGCGGCTACACCTTC.

This clonotype was detected ten times or more. The genes are TRBV6-6 and TRBJ2-7; D unresolved. V was pared by 4 bases and J by 5 bases, with 12 bases between. The CDR3 extends over 13 amino acids. Germline V gives CDR1 MNHNY, CDR2 SVGAGI (reference sequence). CDR3 amino acids: CASSSGQAHEQYF. Here the CDR3 DNA reads TGTGCCAGCAGTTCCGGTCAGGCGCACGAGCAGTACTTC.

There are a few counts of this clonotype. The chain links TRBV5-5 to TRBJ2-2; perhaps TRBD1 as D (6 bases). Germline V gives CDR1 SGHKS, CDR2 YYEKEE (reference sequence). With 0 bases removed from V and 2 bases from J, the gap between germline ends came to 8 bases. The CDR3 spans 15 residues. The CDR3 DNA is TGTGCCAGCAGCTTGGAAGGGGGTAACACCGGGGAGCTGTTTTTT. It codes for CASSLEGGNTGELFF.